Included here is one T cell receptor beta chain sequence, with context. This clonotype was recorded once. Its antigen target is currently unknown. No per-base quality is available; no much larger clone lies one base away. Evidence from a single read is weak. The data are from a study of response to subunit inactivated influenza vaccine listed by TCRdb under 2018. Concerning the study at large: The study used deep quantitative T cell receptor repertoire profiling to track responses to a trivalent subunit inactivated influenza vaccine. The research as a whole found: The authors suggested that each seasonal influenza vaccination may recruit only a limited number of new T cells.

Libraries were constructed by RT-PCR. Sequencing relied on an Illumina HiSeq 2500. TCRdb handled the public reads itself, with Q25 trimming in fastp and clone calling in MiXCR, and kept productive beta chains. Every entry covers one CDR3 protein and lists the most common genes and DNA from its rows. The sample contains just under 550,000 distinct CDR3 sequences, approximately 22% of them found a single time. The top ten clonotypes cover 2.8% of the sample. Spanning cysteine to phenylalanine, the CDR3 consists of 15 amino acids. Only the CDR3 DNA is retained, 45 bases long and in frame from the first base. The junction shows trimming of 4 bases on V and 4 bases on J, and the gene matches do not reach 4 bases of it. CDR1 and CDR2 are read off the germline V gene as LGHNA and YNFKEQ. The same data also contributed to another study, on T cells expressing NK-cell markers. In that second paper, the authors write: TCR beta cDNA libraries were made by 5'RACE template switching that added a universal primer site and unique molecular identifiers. In sorted CD3+CD56+NKG2C+, CD3+CD56+NKG2C- and CD3+CD56-NKG2C+ T-cell subsets from about eight donors, TCR beta-chain repertoires were profiled. Of the eight sequenced donors, seven were found to be HCMV-seropositive and one was found to be HCMV-seronegative. To restrict sorting to alphabetaTCR-expressing T cells, an anti-gammadeltaTCR antibody was added in several experiments. For six donors, the dominant CD3+CD56+NKG2C+ clonotypes were among the top 10 CD8+ clonotypes and accounted for 1.0-7.0% of CD8+ T cells. Those dominant clonotypes were again the most abundant among CD3+CD56-NKG2C+ cells in several donors, at about 28.3-60.1%. Whether the expanded NKG2C-expressing T cell clones were specific for HCMV antigens was left unclear. The study sequenced eight donors, all healthy volunteers chosen at random: three men and five women. To determine HCMV serostatus, a commercial ELISA kit was used to detect HCMV-specific IgG in serum. Peripheral blood mononuclear cells were isolated from blood by Ficoll density gradient centrifugation. CD4+ and CD8+ T cells were isolated from PBMC by magnetic immunoseparation with Miltenyi isolation kits. cDNA synthesis was primed from the TCR beta constant segment and was followed by two successive PCR amplification steps. Sequencing of the libraries produced 2 x 150 bp reads on Illumina HiSeq 2000/2500, MiSeq or NextSeq. MIGEC handled demultiplexing of the reads and grouping by UMI, while MiTCR was used to assemble and quantify clonotypes. Only TCR cDNA sequences supported by at least two reads were kept to exclude erroneous sequences. The tcR package was used for downstream repertoire analysis, and clonotypes were matched between fractions using CDR3 nucleotide sequence together with V segment. VDJmatch was used to annotate antigen specificity against VDJdb, with one amino acid substitution in CDR3 allowed.

This TCR derives from a man between 45 and 60 years old who received an inactivated influenza vaccine. Donor details come from another sample of the same person, matched by shared clones. The rearrangement combines TRBV4-2 with TRBJ2-3; TRBD2 lines up with 11 middle nucleotides. Here the sequenced sample was CD4+ T cells sorted from PBMCs, taken approximately 13 days after vaccination. The CDR3 protein is CASSLAGGSPDTQYF. The DNA sequence reads TGTGCCAGCAGCCTAGCGGGGGGGAGCCCAGATACGCAGTATTTT.